A selection of T cell receptor beta chains follows, all from one sample in a study of cytomegalovirus exposure and HLA in healthy donors. Some clones are missing from TCRdb's copy, which holds only in-frame ones; the method was immunoSEQ multiplex PCR. Of about 180,000 clones listed, about three quarters are singletons. Sequencing was performed on PBMCs. The source of these receptors is a man between 35 and 55 years old in good health and CMV-seropositive. CDR3s include the opening cysteine and the closing phenylalanine or tryptophan. D genes are given only for firm matches. Clone size is not always given. Where it is, it says once, few, many or a class for expanded clones.

TRBD1	TRBV27	TRBJ1-6	few	CASSPRQGRNSPLHF	TGTGCCAGCAGTCCTAGACAGGGAAGAAATTCACCCCTCCACTTT
-	TRBV30	TRBJ2-5	few	CAWSVLETQYF	TGTGCCTGGAGCGTCTTAGAGACCCAGTACTTC
-	TRBV7-2	TRBJ2-2	-	CASSLRGPGTGELFF	TGTGCCAGCAGCTTACGAGGGCCGGGCACCGGGGAGCTGTTTTTT
-	TRBV4-1	TRBJ2-7	-	CANSQEGRTASSYEQYF	TGCGCCAACAGCCAAGAAGGAAGGACAGCAAGCTCCTACGAGCAGTACTTC
-	TRBV5-4	TRBJ2-5	-	CASSSGGTQYF	TGTGCCAGCAGTTCCGGAGGAACCCAGTACTTC
-	TRBV6-1	TRBJ2-3	once	CASSEAPGGGTDTQYF	TGTGCCAGCAGTGAAGCCCCCGGCGGGGGCACAGATACGCAGTATTTT
TRBD2	TRBV19	TRBJ2-1	-	CASSPQRTAGTSFSNEQFF	TGTGCCAGTAGCCCTCAGAGAACAGCTGGGACTAGCTTTTCCAATGAGCAGTTCTTC
TRBD2	TRBV13	TRBJ2-7	-	CASSLSSRASGGYEQYF	TGTGCCAGCAGCTTAAGTTCGAGGGCTAGCGGCGGGTACGAGCAGTACTTC
TRBD2	TRBV7-2	TRBJ2-7	few	CASSLASSGREQYF	TGTGCCAGCAGCTTAGCCAGCAGCGGGAGGGAGCAGTACTTC
TRBD1	TRBV5-5	TRBJ1-6	-	CASSQPGQGASLDSPLHF	TGTGCCAGCAGCCAACCCGGACAGGGAGCCTCCCTGGATTCACCCCTCCACTTT
TRBD1	TRBV7-9	TRBJ1-5	few	CASSSGQGARQPQHF	TGTGCCAGCAGCTCCGGACAGGGGGCAAGGCAGCCCCAGCATTTT
-	TRBV11-3	TRBJ2-2	-	CASSLWTVNTGELFF	TGTGCCAGCAGCTTGTGGACTGTTAACACCGGGGAGCTGTTTTTT
TRBD2	TRBV9	TRBJ2-2	few	CASSVGLAGGRQYTGELFF	TGTGCCAGCAGCGTGGGACTAGCGGGAGGGCGACAATACACCGGGGAGCTGTTTTTT
TRBD2	TRBV28	TRBJ2-7	-	CAGSPGAGGRYEQYF	TGTGCCGGCAGCCCAGGGGCGGGGGGCCGCTACGAGCAGTACTTC
TRBD2	TRBV2	TRBJ2-7	-	CASRIAGGKDEQYF	TGTGCCAGTCGGATAGCGGGAGGGAAGGACGAGCAGTACTTC
TRBD2	TRBV25-1	TRBJ2-1	-	CASSEQPGLVGYNEQFF	TGTGCCAGCAGTGAACAACCGGGACTAGTCGGGTACAATGAGCAGTTCTTC
TRBD2	TRBV28	TRBJ2-7	few	CASSYPITSGRLSSYEQYF	TGTGCCAGCAGTTATCCTATTACTAGCGGGAGGCTGAGCTCCTACGAGCAGTACTTC
TRBD1	TRBV19	TRBJ2-5	-	CASSSQGAKTQYF	TGTGCCAGTAGTAGCCAGGGGGCAAAGACCCAGTACTTC
TRBD2	TRBV19	TRBJ2-1	-	CASSRASGSYNEQFF	TGTGCCAGTAGTAGGGCTAGCGGGAGTTACAATGAGCAGTTCTTC
TRBD1	TRBV19	TRBJ2-7	-	CASSLDRGSYEQYF	TGTGCCAGTAGTCTCGACAGGGGGTCCTACGAGCAGTACTTC
-	TRBV6-4	TRBJ2-5	few	CASSWGQECRKTQYF	TGTGCCAGCAGTTGGGGGCAGGAGTGTAGGAAGACCCAGTACTTC
-	TRBV6-1	TRBJ1-5	-	CASTTGVSNQPQHF	TGTGCCAGCACCACAGGTGTGAGCAATCAGCCCCAGCATTTT
TRBD1	TRBV5-4	TRBJ2-1	-	CASSLADRVVSNEQFF	TGTGCCAGCAGCTTGGCCGACAGGGTAGTAAGCAATGAGCAGTTCTTC
-	TRBV2	TRBJ2-1	-	CASSDRVPYNEQFF	TGTGCCAGCAGTGACAGGGTCCCATACAATGAGCAGTTCTTC
-	TRBV11-3	TRBJ2-7	few	CASSLGAQAVYEQYF	TGTGCCAGCAGCTTAGGGGCCCAGGCCGTTTACGAGCAGTACTTC
TRBD1	TRBV11-1	TRBJ2-7	few	CASSFSGQGYEQYF	TGTGCCAGCAGCTTCTCGGGACAGGGCTACGAGCAGTACTTC
TRBD1	TRBV19	TRBJ1-3	-	CASSQGGTGLSGNTIYF	TGTGCCAGTAGCCAGGGGGGGACAGGGTTGTCTGGAAACACCATATATTTT
-	TRBV7-9	TRBJ2-1	few	CASSLSGTNEQFF	TGTGCCAGCAGCCTTAGCGGAACCAATGAGCAGTTCTTC
TRBD2	TRBV7-8	TRBJ2-3	-	CASSLVGSGRPPDTQYF	TGTGCCAGCAGCTTAGTGGGTAGCGGGAGGCCCCCCGATACGCAGTATTTT
TRBD2	TRBV6-6	TRBJ2-7	-	CATVILGLASSYEQYF	TGTGCCACCGTGATCCTGGGACTAGCCTCTTCCTACGAGCAGTACTTC
TRBD2	TRBV7-3	TRBJ2-5	once	CASSLAGATETQYF	TGTGCCAGCAGCTTAGCGGGAGCTACAGAGACCCAGTACTTC
TRBD1	TRBV25-1	TRBJ1-4	-	CASSVGQGLEKLFF	TGTGCCAGCAGTGTAGGACAGGGTTTAGAAAAACTGTTTTTT
-	TRBV28	TRBJ2-1	-	CASSLWSGGGYNEQFF	TGTGCCAGCAGTTTATGGTCGGGGGGCGGTTACAATGAGCAGTTCTTC
TRBD2	TRBV11-2	TRBJ2-6	once	CASIPSGSLGLTF	TGTGCCAGCATCCCTAGCGGGAGTCTGGGCCTGACTTTC
-	TRBV5-4	TRBJ2-3	-	CASSFQVPDTQYF	TGTGCCAGCAGCTTTCAGGTGCCAGATACGCAGTATTTT
-	TRBV27	TRBJ1-1	-	CASSLYRGDTEAFF	TGTGCCAGCAGTTTATATCGGGGGGACACTGAAGCTTTCTTT
TRBD1	TRBV4-1	TRBJ1-2	-	CASSQSRGTGFSYGYTF	TGCGCCAGCAGCCAGTCCCGGGGGACAGGGTTTAGCTATGGCTACACCTTC
-	TRBV5-1	TRBJ1-1	-	CASSLIPGSAEAFF	TGCGCCAGCAGCTTGATCCCCGGGTCAGCTGAAGCTTTCTTT
-	TRBV6-5	TRBJ1-1	-	CASSQAGLLNTEAFF	TGTGCCAGCAGCCAAGCGGGACTCCTGAACACTGAAGCTTTCTTT
TRBD2	TRBV7-3	TRBJ2-3	-	CASSYPILVGTSGYTQYF	TGTGCCAGCAGCTATCCCATTCTCGTCGGGACTAGTGGTTATACGCAGTATTTT
TRBD2	TRBV7-8	TRBJ2-5	-	CASSLVASGYQETQYF	TGTGCCAGCAGCTTAGTGGCTAGCGGCTACCAAGAGACCCAGTACTTC
TRBD1	TRBV2	TRBJ2-7	-	CASAFQGQAYEQYF	TGTGCCAGCGCCTTTCAGGGACAGGCCTACGAGCAGTACTTC
TRBD1	TRBV5-6	TRBJ2-7	-	CASSGEDRSYEQYF	TGTGCCAGCAGCGGCGAGGACAGGTCGTACGAGCAGTACTTC
TRBD1	TRBV5-1	TRBJ2-2	-	CASSLQGAGTGELFF	TGCGCCAGCAGCCTACAGGGGGCTGGTACCGGGGAGCTGTTTTTT
-	TRBV27	TRBJ2-1	-	CASTGDSHNEQFF	TGTGCCAGCACCGGGGACTCCCACAATGAGCAGTTCTTC
-	TRBV7-9	TRBJ1-2	-	CASSLAWSSYGYTF	TGTGCCAGCAGCTTAGCCTGGAGTAGCTATGGCTACACCTTC
TRBD1	TRBV5-1	TRBJ2-3	-	CASSLDWTGTTTDTQYF	TGCGCCAGCAGCTTGGATTGGACAGGGACGACCACAGATACGCAGTATTTT
-	TRBV5-4	TRBJ2-5	-	CASKTASQETQYF	TGTGCCAGCAAGACAGCCTCCCAAGAGACCCAGTACTTC
-	TRBV14	TRBJ1-3	-	CASSPRGNTGNTIYF	TGTGCCAGCAGCCCCAGGGGCAACACTGGAAACACCATATATTTT
TRBD2	TRBV11-3	TRBJ2-5	-	CASSSPRRASGDQETQYF	TGTGCCAGCAGCTCCCCCCGGAGGGCCAGCGGGGACCAAGAGACCCAGTACTTC
-	TRBV6-5	TRBJ2-6	-	CASRASGANVLTF	TGTGCCAGCAGGGCCTCTGGGGCCAACGTCCTGACTTTC
-	TRBV6-1	TRBJ2-4	few	CASSTPGDNIQYF	TGTGCCAGCAGTACGCCCGGGGATAACATTCAGTACTTC
-	TRBV5-4	TRBJ1-3	-	CASSLDRVSGNTIYF	TGTGCCAGCAGCTTGGACAGGGTCTCTGGAAACACCATATATTTT
TRBD1	TRBV18	TRBJ1-5	many	CASSRDRGYQPQHF	TGTGCCAGCTCACGGGACAGGGGGTATCAGCCCCAGCATTTT
TRBD2	TRBV5-6	TRBJ2-7	-	CASSETLAGVYEQYF	TGTGCCAGCAGCGAGACCCTAGCGGGAGTATACGAGCAGTACTTC
-	TRBV6-5	TRBJ1-1	-	CASSATLEAFF	TGTGCCAGCAGTGCGACACTTGAAGCTTTCTTT
TRBD1	TRBV19	TRBJ2-6	once	CASSPTGGGAGANVLTF	TGTGCCAGTAGCCCGACAGGGGGCGGGGCGGGGGCCAACGTCCTGACTTTC
-	TRBV19	TRBJ1-2	-	CASSIGHHPNYGYTF	TGTGCCAGTAGTATTGGGCACCACCCTAACTATGGCTACACCTTC